These 23 T cell receptor beta chains were all obtained from the same sample, sequenced in a study of cytomegalovirus exposure and HLA in healthy donors (TCRdb year 2017). The receptor library was made with the immunoSEQ multiplex PCR assay. Drawn from immuneACCESS, this table holds only the in-frame rearrangements with V and J called that TCRdb kept. Clones are partly lost; checked studies trace under half to an unresolved V gene and leave the rest unexplained. The sample table holds 100,000 to 150,000 clones, of which about 90% were seen once. Clones ranked in the top ten supply under 2% of the sample. Sequenced sample: PBMCs. Receptor source: a woman under 30 in good health and CMV-seronegative.

This clone was observed once. The chain has TRBV5-1 and TRBJ2-5; TRBD1 agrees at 7 bases. The junction had 4 bases not matched to a gene; V was cut back by 0 bases and J by 5 bases. Germline CDR1 reads SGHRS; CDR2 reads YFSETQ. This CDR3 spans 14 amino acids. CDR3 DNA sequence: TGCGCCAGCAGCTTGGGAGGGGGCGGTGAGACCCAGTACTTC. Amino acid sequence: CASSLGGGGETQYF.

The J gene is TRBJ2-7, the V gene TRBV28, with 9 bases identical to TRBD1. There are 16 residues in the CDR3. J lost 1 base, V lost 6 bases, and 10 bases had no gene match. CDR1 is MDHEN, CDR2 SYDVKM, per germline. Here the CDR3 DNA reads TGTGCCAGCAGGGGACAGGGAAAACCTACTTCCTACGAGCAGTACTTC. The encoded protein is CASRGQGKPTSYEQYF.

Within the sample, this clone is medium-sized. The rearrangement links TRBV7-2 to TRBJ2-7, with 8 bases matching TRBD2. The CDR3 extends over 12 amino acids. With V trimmed by 5 bases and J by 6 bases, 3 bases remained unmatched. Germline values: CDR1 SGHTA, CDR2 FQGNSA. CDR3 amino acids: CASSGAGVEQYF. CDR3 nucleotide sequence: TGTGCCAGCAGCGGAGCGGGAGTCGAGCAGTACTTC.

The chain combines TRBV2 with TRBJ1-5; 7 nucleotides line up with TRBD1. The CDR3 runs to 17 residues. Germline assignment: CDR1 SNHLY and CDR2 FYNNEI. The V segment lost 7 bases and the J segment 0 bases; nucleotides outside the gene matches: 12. CDR3 sequence: CASTRTGENLSNQPQHF. The CDR3 coding sequence is TGTGCCAGCACCCGGACAGGAGAGAACCTTAGCAATCAGCCCCAGCATTTT.

J is TRBJ1-2 and V is TRBV2; no definite D call. Germline V gene sequence: CDR1 SNHLY, CDR2 FYNNEI. The CDR3 is 14 amino acids. V was pared by 2 bases and J by 6 bases, with 13 bases between. CDR3 sequence (DNA): TGTGCCAGCAGTGAACAGATCGCTTCTGATGGCTACACCTTC. The encoded protein is CASSEQIASDGYTF. The whole variable domain, remainder taken from reference TRBV2 and TRBJ1-2, is EPEVTQTPSHQVTQMGQEVILRCVPISNHLYFYWYRQILGQKVEFLVSFYNNEISEKSEIFDDQFSVERPDGSNFTLKIRSTKLEDSAMYFCASSEQIASDGYTFGSGTRLTVV.

This chain connects TRBV28 to TRBJ2-7; D not certain. Trimming shortened V by 3 bases and J by 0 bases, and 3 bases separated the two germline ends. The CDR3 runs 12 residues. The germline gives CDR1 MDHEN, CDR2 SYDVKM. This chain's CDR3 is CASSFSSYEQYF. The CDR3 nucleotides read TGTGCCAGCAGTTTCAGCTCCTACGAGCAGTACTTC.

This clone was picked up a small number of times. The V and J genes are TRBV7-9 and TRBJ2-7, with a possible D match to TRBD1 (5 bases). V was cut by 4 bases and J by 5 bases, with 18 bases left in between. In germline, CDR1 is SEHNR, CDR2 FQNEAQ (reference sequence). The CDR3 extends over 15 amino acids. The CDR3 coding sequence is TGTGCCAGCAGCTCAGTCGGTCAGGGTGCCCACGAGCAGTACTTC. Amino acid sequence: CASSSVGQGAHEQYF.

The chain has TRBV9 and TRBJ2-2; 7 bases align to TRBD2. The ends lost 2 bases at V and 4 bases at J; junction bases unmatched: 2. The CDR3 consists of 14 residues. Germline V lookup: CDR1 SGDLS, CDR2 YYNGEE. CDR3 region: CASSVGGSTGELFF. For the CDR3, the DNA is TGTGCCAGCAGCGTCGGGGGGAGCACCGGGGAGCTGTTTTTT.

This clone showed up just a few times. V and J are TRBV5-4 and TRBJ2-3, with D possibly TRBD1 on 5 matching bases. Trimming stripped 4 bases from V and 0 bases from J, with 18 bases between. Germline CDR1 SGHNT, CDR2 YYREEE (reference sequence). This CDR3 has 17 amino acids. CDR3 nucleotide sequence: TGTGCCAGCAGCGAATTTCCCCCGGACAAGAGCACAGATACGCAGTATTTT. Translated: CASSEFPPDKSTDTQYF.

The chain combines TRBV5-4 with TRBJ1-1; 10 nucleotides line up with TRBD1. The CDR3 extends over 14 amino acids. J was trimmed by 3 bases and V by 4 bases; bases with no gene match: 3. The germline V gene has CDR1 SGHNT and CDR2 YYREEE (reference sequence). CDR3 region: CASSTGTGDTEAFF. The CDR3, as DNA: TGTGCCAGCAGCACAGGGACAGGGGACACTGAAGCTTTCTTT. The full variable domain, its missing parts supplied by reference TRBV5-4 and TRBJ1-1, is ETGVTQSPTHLIKTRGQQVTLRCSSQSGHNTVSWYQQALGQGPQFIFQYYREEENGRGNFPPRFSGLQFPNYSSELNVNALELDDSALYLCASSTGTGDTEAFFGQGTRLTVV.

V is TRBV4-2 and J is TRBJ1-6, with TRBD1 matching 8 bases. Germline V gives CDR1 LGHNA, CDR2 YNFKEQ. The junction had 6 bases not matched to a gene; V was cut back by 5 bases and J by 6 bases. The CDR3 runs to 15 residues. In DNA form, the CDR3 reads TGTGCCAGCAGCTACGGGGACAGGTCTAATTCACCCCTCCACTTT. It codes for CASSYGDRSNSPLHF.

The chain employs TRBV5-5 and TRBJ1-1; the D is unclear. Between the trimmed V and J ends, which lost 1 base and 1 base, there was a span of 17 bases. CDR3 length equals 17 residues. Germline V lookup: CDR1 SGHKS, CDR2 YYEKEE (reference sequence). The CDR3 sequence: CASSLPGRQLRNTEAFF. The CDR3, as DNA: TGTGCCAGCAGCTTGCCCGGGAGGCAATTGAGGAACACTGAAGCTTTCTTT.

The chain couples TRBV30 to TRBJ2-1; TRBD2 agrees at 11 bases. In germline, CDR1 is GTSNPN, CDR2 SVGIG (reference sequence). The CDR3 extends over 15 amino acids. V trimming: 0 bases; J trimming: 5 bases; junction bases outside the gene matches: 3. CDR3 sequence reads: CAWSVSGLADNEQFF. CDR3 DNA sequence: TGTGCCTGGAGTGTTTCGGGACTAGCGGACAATGAGCAGTTCTTC.

The chain uses TRBV7-8 and TRBJ1-4; the match to TRBD1 covers 9 bases. J gave up 8 bases and V 6 bases, and 4 bases lay outside the gene matches. This CDR3 has 13 residues. Germline CDR1 SGHVS, CDR2 FQNEAQ. For the CDR3, the DNA is TGTGCCAGCAGTGGACAGGGGCGGGAAAAACTGTTTTTT. Its translation is CASSGQGREKLFF.

A few counts support this clone. This chain's CDR3 is CASSDNYEQYF. CDR3 sequence (DNA): TGTGCCAGCAGTGACAACTACGAGCAGTACTTC. V is TRBV2 and J is TRBJ2-7; D gene uncertain. Trimming removed 3 bases at V and 3 bases at J, with 3 bases between. CDR1 and CDR2 (germline): SNHLY, FYNNEI. There are 11 residues in the CDR3.

This chain joins TRBV5-4 and TRBJ1-2, with D possibly matching TRBD1 (6 bases). From germline, CDR1 is SGHNT and CDR2 YYREEE (reference sequence). The CDR3 contains 12 residues. V was shortened by 7 bases and J by 10 bases, with 17 bases between the two germline ends. Here the CDR3 DNA reads TGTGCCAGCCAAAGGCAGGGGAGGGACTACACCTTC. It encodes CASQRQGRDYTF.

The chain recombines TRBV7-3 with TRBJ2-1; TRBD2 aligns across 8 bases. After removal of 5 bases from V and 4 bases from J, the junction contained 10 bases not matched to a gene. The CDR3 sequence is 16 residues long. Germline CDR1 and CDR2: SGHTA and FQGTGA. CDR3 nucleotides: TGTGCCAGCAGCCTATCTCCGGCGGGAGGTTACAATGAGCAGTTCTTC. Translation gives CASSLSPAGGYNEQFF.

The count of this clone is one. The chain couples TRBV6-1 to TRBJ1-4, with TRBD1 matching over 8 bases. This CDR3 region has 14 residues. The V and J ends lost 4 bases and 8 bases, in that order; junction bases with no gene match: 6. In germline, CDR1 is MNHNS, CDR2 SASEGT. CDR3 loop: CASSVQGVGEKLFF. As DNA, the CDR3 is TGTGCCAGCAGTGTACAGGGGGTGGGAGAAAAACTGTTTTTT.

The CDR3 nucleotides are TGCGCCAGCAGCTTAGCGAACACTGAAGCTTTCTTT. It is translated as CASSLANTEAFF. This rearrangement joins TRBV5-1 to TRBJ1-1; D gene uncertain. CDR1 and CDR2 (germline): SGHRS, YFSETQ. The CDR3 totals 12 residues. Trimming removed 2 bases at V and 1 base at J, with 3 bases between. The variable domain in full, with the rest retrieved from reference TRBV5-1 and TRBJ1-1, is KAGVTQTPRYLIKTRGQQVTLSCSPISGHRSVSWYQQTPGQGLQFLFEYFSETQRNKGNFPGRFSGRQFSNSRSEMNVSTLELGDSALYLCASSLANTEAFFGQGTRLTVV.

The rearrangement uses TRBV6-1 and TRBJ2-3, with D possibly matching TRBD1 (5 bases). Germline V gene lookup returns CDR1 MNHNS and CDR2 SASEGT. The CDR3 has 18 amino acids. V was clipped by 0 bases and J by 2 bases, with 18 bases between them. The CDR3 region has the DNA TGTGCCAGCAGTGAAGCGGTGGTCCAGGGCGGACCCACAGATACGCAGTATTTT. Its translation is CASSEAVVQGGPTDTQYF.

With respect to this clone: This sample includes further DNA sequences coding for the same CDR3. The chain joins TRBV7-8 to TRBJ1-1; the D gene is possibly TRBD1 (6 bases). Germline V gene data show CDR1 as SGHVS and CDR2 as FQNEAQ. V shed 1 base and J shed 2 bases, with 8 bases lying between them. The CDR3 is 14 amino acids. The CDR3 reads CASSLGTANTEAFF. The CDR3 DNA is TGTGCCAGCAGCTTAGGGACAGCTAACACTGAAGCTTTCTTT.

The rearrangement uses TRBV6-6 and TRBJ1-4, with D maybe TRBD1 (5 bases). CDR3 length: 15 amino acids. CDR1 MNHNY and CDR2 SVGAGI come from the germline V gene (reference sequence). Between the trimmed V and J ends, which lost 4 bases and 7 bases, there was a span of 16 bases. The CDR3: CASSSPGILSEKLFF. The CDR3 bases are TGTGCCAGCAGTTCTCCAGGGATCCTGAGTGAAAAACTGTTTTTT.

J is TRBJ1-2 and V is TRBV28; the D is unclear. CDR3 length equals 12 residues. Germline CDR1 reads MDHEN; CDR2 reads SYDVKM. Trimming left V 4 bases short and J 8 bases short, with 11 bases between. The CDR3 nucleotides are TGTGCCAGCAGTTGGGCCCCTGAGGGCTACACCTTC. Its translation: CASSWAPEGYTF.